These 3 T cell receptor beta chains share one sample of origin, sequenced in a study of regulatory T cells in long-lasting Graves disease. Assembly of TCR beta libraries relied on iRepertoire HTBI primers together with Arm-PCR of CDR3 regions. TCRdb reanalysed the multiplex PCR reads using MiXCR and keeps one entry per CDR3 protein. The sample shows more than 350,000 distinct CDR3 sequences, approximately 22% of them seen only once. Indicated time point: persistent/refractory GD, antithyroid drugs over 5 years with positive TRAb. The TCR library was made from RNA that had been extracted from PBMCs in TRIzol. The sample in question was peripheral blood mononuclear cells (PBMCs), obtained when the disease was refractory, from a patient treated with antithyroid drugs. These receptors all stem from a female donor with Graves disease.

This clonotype was observed a handful of times. The chain has TRBV3-1 and TRBJ1-1; D is unclear. V lost 5 bases, J lost 1 base, and 11 bases lay in between. The CDR3 is 14 residues long. Germline values: CDR1 LGHDT, CDR2 YNNKEL (reference sequence). Written as DNA, the CDR3 is TGTGCCAGCAGCAAATGGGAGGGGAACACTGAAGCTTTCTTT. Translated: CASSKWEGNTEAFF.

This clonotype was seen only a few times. This rearrangement joins TRBV27 to TRBJ1-1; no clear D. The length of the CDR3 is 16 residues. V lost 0 bases to trimming and J lost 0 bases, with 11 bases between them. From germline, CDR1 is MNHEY and CDR2 SMNVEV (reference sequence). Here the CDR3 reads CASSLSNFWMNTEAFF. The DNA for the CDR3 is TGTGCCAGCAGTTTATCTAATTTCTGGATGAACACTGAAGCTTTCTTT.

Comments on this clonotype: A much larger clone sits a single nucleotide away, making a read error possible. The chain couples TRBV7-8 to TRBJ2-7; D not certain. Germline CDR1 and CDR2: SGHVS and FQNEAQ. The V gene lost 7 bases and the J gene lost 2 bases, with 18 bases spanning the gap. The CDR3 is made up of 15 amino acids. The DNA for the CDR3 is TGTGCCAGCACTCGGTTAGACACTCCGGCCTACGAGCAGTACTTC. Its protein product is CASTRLDTPAYEQYF.